The next 15 T cell receptor beta chains were all read from a single sample in a study of OX40 agonist ivuxolimab in advanced cancers. Data came from immunoSEQ multiplex PCR; TCRdb stores just in-frame clones and leaves some out. The sample contains 20,000 to 25,000 clones, 79% of which appear only once. The specimen comprised CD4+ or CD8+ T cells sorted from blood, sampled in a trial of the OX40 agonist ivuxolimab. All receptors come from an adult with an advanced solid tumor such as melanoma, head and neck, liver or kidney cancer.

The rearrangement uses TRBV13 and TRBJ2-1; 7 bases match TRBD2. CDR3 length: 16 residues. Per the germline V gene, CDR1 is PRHDT and CDR2 is FYEKMQ (reference sequence). V dropped 0 bases and J dropped 0; count of bases not matched to a gene: 2. The CDR3 protein is CASSLGAGVSYNEQFF. DNA for the CDR3: TGTGCCAGCAGCTTAGGGGCGGGAGTCTCCTACAATGAGCAGTTCTTC.

V and J are TRBV6-5 and TRBJ2-7, with a weak D call TRBD2 (5 bases). The CDR3 has 13 amino acids. V was clipped by 8 bases and J by 3 bases, with 14 bases between them. Germline CDR1 and CDR2: MNHEY and SVGAGI. The CDR3 nucleotides read TGTGCCAGCCGGGCAGGAGGTTTCTACGAGCAGTACTTC. Translating gives CASRAGGFYEQYF.

The rearrangement joins TRBV5-4 to TRBJ2-1, with 8 bases lining up with TRBD2. The CDR3 is made up of 15 amino acids. Germline V gives CDR1 SGHNT, CDR2 YYREEE (reference sequence). The trim removed 6 bases at V and 9 bases at J, leaving 14 bases unmatched. The CDR3 here is CASKTGTSSRAEQFF. The DNA of the CDR3 is TGTGCCAGCAAAACCGGGACTAGTTCGCGTGCTGAGCAGTTCTTC.

The chain employs TRBV4-1 and TRBJ1-1, with 10 bases fitting TRBD1. Trimming at V came to 1 base and at J to 3 bases, leaving 5 bases not matched to a gene. Germline-derived CDR1 and CDR2 are MGHRA and YSYEKL. This CDR3 is built from 16 residues. The CDR3 region is CASSQGPGTGDTEAFF. The CDR3 nucleotides are TGCGCCAGCAGCCAAGGACCCGGGACAGGGGACACTGAAGCTTTCTTT.

Only one count was recorded for this clone. CDR3 in DNA: TGTGCCAGCAGCTCACCAGGGGGGGCCTTTAATGAAAAACTGTTTTTT. Amino acid sequence: CASSSPGGAFNEKLFF. The chain has TRBV7-9 and TRBJ1-4; 7 nucleotides line up with TRBD1. The CDR3 loop spans 16 amino acids. Germline lookup yields CDR1 SEHNR and CDR2 FQNEAQ (reference sequence). J gave up 4 bases and V 4 bases, and 9 bases lay outside the gene matches.

This chain links TRBV2 with TRBJ1-1; tentative D call: TRBD1 (5 bases). The CDR3 has 17 residues. V gave up 6 bases and J gave up 0 bases, with 20 bases separating them. Germline V lookup: CDR1 SNHLY, CDR2 FYNNEI. CDR3 sequence reads: CASSGDQTIFMNTEAFF. For the CDR3, the DNA is TGTGCCAGCAGCGGGGACCAGACGATCTTCATGAACACTGAAGCTTTCTTT. The complete variable domain, with remaining parts taken from reference TRBV2 and TRBJ1-1, reads EPEVTQTPSHQVTQMGQEVILRCVPISNHLYFYWYRQILGQKVEFLVSFYNNEISEKSEIFDDQFSVERPDGSNFTLKIRSTKLEDSAMYFCASSGDQTIFMNTEAFFGQGTRLTVV.

The chain couples TRBV2 to TRBJ2-2, with D possibly called TRBD1 or TRBD2 (6 bases each). Germline lookup yields CDR1 SNHLY and CDR2 FYNNEI. Trimming left V 6 bases short and J 5 bases short, with 19 bases between. The CDR3 contains 16 residues. CDR3 loop: CASSLWGAPGTGELFF. CDR3 in DNA: TGTGCCAGCAGCCTTTGGGGGGCTCCAGGGACCGGGGAGCTGTTTTTT.

This chain links TRBV6-6 with TRBJ1-2, with 9 bases that match TRBD1. V lost 6 bases to trimming and J lost 6 bases; unmatched junction nucleotides: 5. This CDR3 is 13 amino acids long. Germline values: CDR1 MNHNY, CDR2 SVGAGI (reference sequence). CDR3 sequence (DNA): TGTGCCAGCAGCCGGGACAGGGAAGATGGCTACACCTTC. It codes for CASSRDREDGYTF.

This chain joins TRBV5-1 and TRBJ1-4; D remains ambiguous. V was pared by 7 bases and J by 2 bases, with 9 bases between. Germline V gene lookup returns CDR1 SGHRS and CDR2 YFSETQ. The CDR3 is made up of 13 amino acids. The CDR3 loop reads CASVSRTNEKLFF. CDR3 nucleotides: TGCGCCAGCGTCAGCAGGACTAATGAAAAACTGTTTTTT.

The CDR3, as DNA: TGTGCCAGCAGTTTCGGATTGACGGGGAGTACCTACAATGAGCAGTTCTTC. This sequence encodes CASSFGLTGSTYNEQFF. This chain uses TRBV11-1 with TRBJ2-1, with a tentative D call TRBD2 (5 bases). This CDR3 is built from 17 residues. V lost 6 bases, J lost 2 bases, and 20 bases lay in between. Looked up from germline, CDR1 is SGHAT and CDR2 is FQDESV (reference sequence).

The V and J genes are TRBV28 and TRBJ2-3, with 9 bases identical to TRBD2. The V gene's germline CDR1 is MDHEN and CDR2 SYDVKM. This CDR3 is 15 amino acids long. V was clipped by 3 bases and J by 5 bases; unmatched bases: 6. CDR3 amino acids: CASSLRGGRRDTQYF. The CDR3 coding sequence is TGTGCCAGCAGTTTGCGGGGGGGCAGGAGAGATACGCAGTATTTT.

The rearrangement links TRBV10-1 to TRBJ2-2, with a possible D match to TRBD1 (5 bases). Trimming cost V 7 bases and J 7 bases, with 13 bases left between them. Germline lookup yields CDR1 WNHNN and CDR2 SYGVQD (reference sequence). The CDR3 has 13 residues. This CDR3 reads CASMNRPSGELFF. The CDR3 DNA follows: TGCGCCAGCATGAACAGGCCGAGCGGGGAGCTGTTTTTT.

This clone showed up just once. The chain links TRBV5-1 to TRBJ2-1; 9 bases match TRBD1. This CDR3 spans 15 amino acids. V lost 4 bases and J lost 8; bases outside the gene matches: 10. Germline V CDR1 and CDR2: SGHRS, YFSETQ. CDR3 loop: CASSVGQGVLDEQFF. CDR3 DNA: TGCGCCAGCAGCGTGGGACAGGGTGTCTTGGATGAGCAGTTCTTC.

The V gene is TRBV5-4, the J gene TRBJ2-1, with 11 bases that match TRBD2. Germline V CDR1 and CDR2: SGHNT, YYREEE (reference sequence). The CDR3 runs 15 residues. The junction had 1 base not matched to a gene; V was cut back by 2 bases and J by 3 bases. The CDR3 coding sequence is TGTGCCAGCAGCTTTAGCGGGGGGGGCTACAATGAGCAGTTCTTC. Its protein is CASSFSGGGYNEQFF.

This chain connects TRBV7-9 to TRBJ1-1, with 9 bases aligning to TRBD1. The V and J ends lost 5 bases and 7 bases, in that order; junction bases with no gene match: 5. There are 13 residues in the CDR3. CDR1 and CDR2 (germline): SEHNR, FQNEAQ (reference sequence). The CDR3 spells CASSLRQGVEAFF. As DNA, the CDR3 is TGTGCCAGCAGCCTTAGACAGGGGGTTGAAGCTTTCTTT.